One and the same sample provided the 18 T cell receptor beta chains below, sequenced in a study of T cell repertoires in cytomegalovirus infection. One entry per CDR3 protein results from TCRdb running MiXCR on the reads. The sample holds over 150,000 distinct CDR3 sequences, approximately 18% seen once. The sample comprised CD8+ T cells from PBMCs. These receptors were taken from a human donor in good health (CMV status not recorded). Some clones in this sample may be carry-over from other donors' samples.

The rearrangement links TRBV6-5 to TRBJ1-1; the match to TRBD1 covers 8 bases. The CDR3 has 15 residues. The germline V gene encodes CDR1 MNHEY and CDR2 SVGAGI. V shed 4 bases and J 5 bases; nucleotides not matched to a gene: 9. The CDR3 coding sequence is TGTGCCAGCAGTTCGCATACAGGGGGAGTTACTGAAGCTTTCTTT. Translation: CASSSHTGGVTEAFF.

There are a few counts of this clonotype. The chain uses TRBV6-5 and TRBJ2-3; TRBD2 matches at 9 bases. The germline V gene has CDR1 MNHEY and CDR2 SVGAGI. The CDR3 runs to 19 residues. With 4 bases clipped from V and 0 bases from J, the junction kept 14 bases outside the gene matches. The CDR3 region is CASSSRQGLAGESTDTQYF. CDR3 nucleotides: TGTGCCAGCAGTTCACGCCAAGGTTTAGCGGGGGAAAGCACAGATACGCAGTATTTT.

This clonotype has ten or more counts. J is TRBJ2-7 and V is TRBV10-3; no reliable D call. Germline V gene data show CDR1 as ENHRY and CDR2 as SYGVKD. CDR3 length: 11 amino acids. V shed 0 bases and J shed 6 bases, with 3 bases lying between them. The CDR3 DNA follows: TGTGCCATCAGTGAGTCTGGCGAGCAGTACTTC. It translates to CAISESGEQYF.

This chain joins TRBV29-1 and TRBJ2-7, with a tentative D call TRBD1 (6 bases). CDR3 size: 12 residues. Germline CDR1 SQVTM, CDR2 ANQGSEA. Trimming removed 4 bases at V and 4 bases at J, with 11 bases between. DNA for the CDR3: TGCAGCGTTGTCGGCCAGGGGTACGAGCAGTACTTC. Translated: CSVVGQGYEQYF.

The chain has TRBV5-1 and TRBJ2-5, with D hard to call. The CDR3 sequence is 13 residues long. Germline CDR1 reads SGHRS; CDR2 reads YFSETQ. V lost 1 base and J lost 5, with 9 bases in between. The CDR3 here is CASSLIGSETQYF. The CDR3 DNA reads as TGCGCCAGCAGCTTGATAGGATCCGAGACCCAGTACTTC.

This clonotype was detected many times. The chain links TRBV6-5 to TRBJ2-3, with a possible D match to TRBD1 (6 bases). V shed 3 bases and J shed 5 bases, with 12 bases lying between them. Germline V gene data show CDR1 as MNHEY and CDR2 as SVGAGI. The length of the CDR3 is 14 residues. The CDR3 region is CASSYYRAEDTQYF. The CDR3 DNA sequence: TGTGCCAGCAGTTATTACAGGGCGGAAGATACGCAGTATTTT.

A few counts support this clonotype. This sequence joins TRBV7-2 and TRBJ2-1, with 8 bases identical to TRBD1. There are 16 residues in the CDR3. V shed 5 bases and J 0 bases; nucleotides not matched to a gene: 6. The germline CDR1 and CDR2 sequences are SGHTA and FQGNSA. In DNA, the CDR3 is TGTGCCAGCAGCCCGCGGACAGGGAGCTCCTACAATGAGCAGTTCTTC. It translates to CASSPRTGSSYNEQFF.

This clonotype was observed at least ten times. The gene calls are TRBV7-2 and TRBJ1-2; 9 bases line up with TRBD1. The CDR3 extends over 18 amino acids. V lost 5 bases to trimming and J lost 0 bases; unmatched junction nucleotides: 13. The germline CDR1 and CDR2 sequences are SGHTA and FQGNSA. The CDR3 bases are TGTGCCAGCAGCCCGAGGAGGACAGGGGCAATCTCTAACTATGGCTACACCTTC. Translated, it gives CASSPRRTGAISNYGYTF.

The CDR3 region is CAISPTGGRATNEKLFF. CDR3 sequence (DNA): TGTGCCATCAGTCCGACAGGGGGCCGCGCAACTAATGAAAAACTGTTTTTT. The genes are TRBV10-3 and TRBJ1-4; 10 bases line up with TRBD1. CDR1 is ENHRY, CDR2 SYGVKD, per germline. CDR3 size: 17 residues. The J segment lost 0 bases and the V segment lost 5 bases, leaving 6 bases of the junction unmatched.

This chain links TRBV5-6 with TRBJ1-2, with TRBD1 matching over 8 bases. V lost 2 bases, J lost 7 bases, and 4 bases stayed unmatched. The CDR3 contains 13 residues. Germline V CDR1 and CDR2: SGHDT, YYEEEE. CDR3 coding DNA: TGTGCCAGCAGCTTTGGTACAGGGGGTGGCTACACCTTC. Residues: CASSFGTGGGYTF.

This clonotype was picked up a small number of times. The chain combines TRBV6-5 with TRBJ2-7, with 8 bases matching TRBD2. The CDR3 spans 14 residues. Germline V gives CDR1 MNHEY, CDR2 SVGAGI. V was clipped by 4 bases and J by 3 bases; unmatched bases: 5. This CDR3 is CASSSGGTHYEQYF. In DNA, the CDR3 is TGTGCCAGCAGTTCGGGAGGGACACACTACGAGCAGTACTTC.

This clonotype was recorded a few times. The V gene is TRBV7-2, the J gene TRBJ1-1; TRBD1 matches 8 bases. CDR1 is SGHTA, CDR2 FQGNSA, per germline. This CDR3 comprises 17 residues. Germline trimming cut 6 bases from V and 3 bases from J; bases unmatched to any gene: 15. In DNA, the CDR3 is TGTGCCAGCAGACAGCAGGGGGCTGACAGGCGAGACACTGAAGCTTTCTTT. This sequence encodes CASRQQGADRRDTEAFF.

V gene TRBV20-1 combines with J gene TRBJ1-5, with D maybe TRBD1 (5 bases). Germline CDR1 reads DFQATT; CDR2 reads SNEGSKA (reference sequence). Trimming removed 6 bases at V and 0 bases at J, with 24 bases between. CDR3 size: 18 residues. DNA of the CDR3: TGCAGTGCACTCACCCTGCCGGGGGACCAATATAGCAATCAGCCCCAGCATTTT. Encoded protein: CSALTLPGDQYSNQPQHF.

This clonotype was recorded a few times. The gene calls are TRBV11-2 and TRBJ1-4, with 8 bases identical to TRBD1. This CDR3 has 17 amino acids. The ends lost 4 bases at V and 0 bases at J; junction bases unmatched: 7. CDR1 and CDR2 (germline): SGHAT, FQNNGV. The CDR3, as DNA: TGTGCCAGCAGCTGGGACAGGTGGCTTTCAACTAATGAAAAACTGTTTTTT. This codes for CASSWDRWLSTNEKLFF.

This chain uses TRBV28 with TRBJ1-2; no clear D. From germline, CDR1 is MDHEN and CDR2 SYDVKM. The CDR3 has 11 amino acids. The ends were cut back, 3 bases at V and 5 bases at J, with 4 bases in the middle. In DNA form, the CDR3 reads TGTGCCAGCAGTTTCGGGTATGGCTACACCTTC. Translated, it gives CASSFGYGYTF.

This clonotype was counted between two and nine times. The CDR3, as DNA: TGTGCCAGCAGCCCAAGGACAGGTAGCTCCTACGAGCAGTACTTC. Residues: CASSPRTGSSYEQYF. This chain links TRBV7-6 with TRBJ2-7; 7 bases match TRBD1. The germline CDR1 and CDR2 sequences are SGHVS and FNYEAQ. This CDR3 contains 15 residues. Trimming took 5 bases from V and 0 from J; bases not matched to a gene: 7.

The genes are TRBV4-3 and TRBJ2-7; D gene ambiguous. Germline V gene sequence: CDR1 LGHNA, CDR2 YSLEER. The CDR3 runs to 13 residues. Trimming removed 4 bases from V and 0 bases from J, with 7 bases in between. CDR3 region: CASSRSRSYEQYF. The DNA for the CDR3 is TGCGCCAGCAGCCGGTCCCGCTCCTACGAGCAGTACTTC.

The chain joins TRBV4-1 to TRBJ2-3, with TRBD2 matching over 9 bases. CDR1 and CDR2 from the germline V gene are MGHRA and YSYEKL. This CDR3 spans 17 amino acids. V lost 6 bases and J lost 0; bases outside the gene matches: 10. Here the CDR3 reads CASRGLAGRLSTDTQYF. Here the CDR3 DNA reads TGCGCCAGCAGGGGACTAGCCGGTCGGCTTAGCACAGATACGCAGTATTTT.